What follows describes a single T cell receptor (beta chain). This record belongs to a study of T cell responses to AZD1222 COVID-19 vaccine. Study at large: Some second doses came at about 4 weeks and others at about 12 weeks; these were pooled.

The assay was immunoSEQ multiplex PCR, and TCRdb's table has in-frame clones only and misses some. The data show roughly 130,000 clones, just over 85% seen once. The CDR3 runs to 17 residues. The germline V gene has CDR1 LGHDT and CDR2 YNNKEL (reference sequence). Unmatched junction bases numbered 7, after V lost 5 bases and J lost 1 base. The sample consisted of peripheral blood, taken on day 0 of AZD1222 vaccination. This TCR came from an adult in good health. This chain connects TRBV3-1 (or the pseudogene TRBV3-2) to TRBJ2-3, with TRBD2 matching over 12 bases. DNA for the CDR3: TGTGCCAGCAGCTTCCCTCGGACTAGCGGGGGCACAGATACGCAGTATTTT. Amino acids: CASSFPRTSGGTDTQYF.